This is a list of T cell receptor beta chains from one sample in a study of Graves' ophthalmopathy and Graves' hyperthyroidism. TCRdb re-derived calls from the multiplex PCR reads in MiXCR, one entry per CDR3 protein. The profile shows roughly 1.1 million distinct CDR3 sequences, less than 45% of them singletons. Source material: peripheral blood or thyroid tissue (not recorded which). These receptors originate from an adult man with Graves' hyperthyroidism. The CDR3 runs from the conserved cysteine through the conserved F or W.

TRBJ1-2 | TRBV10-3 | CAISEDRVDGYTF
TRBJ2-7 | TRBV3-1 | CASTHGLSGGSEQYF
TRBJ1-2 | TRBV10-3 | CAIRGDRTTNYGYTF
TRBJ2-6 | TRBV5-1 | CASSSIGSSGANVLTF
TRBJ2-5 | TRBV7-3 | CASSLTGGTQETQYF
TRBJ2-2 | TRBV29-1 | CSVEWTGELFF
TRBJ1-1 | TRBV7-9 | CASSLGLGALNTEAFF
TRBJ2-7 | TRBV20-1 | CSARQSSGSYEQYF
TRBJ2-2 | TRBV2 | CASSRPTGTGELFF
TRBJ1-6 | TRBV20-1 | CSARVGVNNSPLHF